This TCR beta chain is drawn from a study of cytomegalovirus exposure and HLA in healthy donors. Study in general: Around 81% of around 390 genotyped donors fell in the Caucasian-associated ancestry cluster. Study-wide results and limits: Among the sequence variants, a highly shared cluster was likely an artifact of sequencing. Analysis was performed later, and it showed HLA-associated TCR beta chains to be more clonally expanded than equally common others.

The table lists this clone with a few counts. The antigen is not known. Other DNA sequences of this sample code for an identical CDR3. 13 Jbeta primers and 60 Vbeta primers were used for the PCR. Only in-frame clones appear in the TCRdb table, and some are missing; sequencing was by immunoSEQ multiplex PCR. The table shows about 120,000 clones, with around three quarters occurring only once. V trimming: 6 bases; J trimming: 5 bases; junction bases outside the gene matches: 3. Germline V lookup: CDR1 MNHEY, CDR2 SVGAGI. The CDR3 spans 12 residues. The chain couples TRBV6-5 to TRBJ2-5, with 7 bases fitting TRBD1. This clonotype originated in a man aged 40-50 years in good health and CMV-seropositive. Sequences were obtained from PBMCs. The CDR3 is CASRGGRETQYF. CDR3 nucleotide sequence: TGTGCCAGCAGAGGGGGCCGGGAGACCCAGTACTTC.